Listed here are 28 T cell receptor beta chains from one sample, sequenced in a study of CD8+ T cells in alopecia areata. Treatment: oral pan-JAK inhibitor, 5-10 mg twice daily. RNA, once extracted, was reverse transcribed into cDNA for use as the sequencing template. Generated by immunoSEQ multiplex PCR, the TCRdb table keeps only in-frame clones and is missing some. The sample shows nearly 200,000 clones, 58% of them seen only once. Sample: CD4+ T cells sorted from blood, taken at week 24, from a patient treated with tofacitinib. Receptor source: a human donor with alopecia areata.

This rearrangement joins TRBV4-1 to TRBJ1-2; 11 bases match TRBD1. The CDR3 runs to 13 residues. Germline loops: CDR1 MGHRA, CDR2 YSYEKL. With 5 bases clipped from V and 6 bases from J, the junction kept 2 bases outside the gene matches. Written as DNA, the CDR3 is TGCGCCAGCAGCGGACAGGGGGCAGATGGCTACACCTTC. Encoded protein: CASSGQGADGYTF.

The V gene is TRBV7-2, the J gene TRBJ2-5; 12 bases align to TRBD2. CDR3 length: 16 residues. The V segment lost 4 bases and the J segment 2 bases; nucleotides outside the gene matches: 5. Germline V gene sequence: CDR1 SGHTA, CDR2 FQGNSA. CDR3 nucleotide sequence: TGTGCCAGCAGCTATGGACTAGCGGGACATCAAGAGACCCAGTACTTC. Amino acids: CASSYGLAGHQETQYF.

This clone was counted between two and nine times. V is TRBV29-1 and J is TRBJ2-3; D is unclear. CDR1 is SQVTM and CDR2 is ANQGSEA in the germline V gene. This CDR3 contains 13 residues. V was cut by 6 bases and J by 2 bases, with 12 bases left in between. CDR3 amino acids: CSVRTAYTDTQYF. The CDR3 nucleotides read TGCAGCGTAAGGACGGCCTACACAGATACGCAGTATTTT.

The chain carries TRBV9 and TRBJ1-2; 11 bases align to TRBD1. Per germline, CDR1 SGDLS and CDR2 YYNGEE. J was trimmed by 7 bases and V by 4 bases; bases with no gene match: 6. CDR3 length equals 14 residues. The CDR3 DNA reads as TGTGCCAGCAGCTTAGGACAGGGGGCGAGTGGCTACACCTTC. Translating gives CASSLGQGASGYTF.

This sequence joins TRBV9 and TRBJ2-3, with no clear D. The germline V gene has CDR1 SGDLS and CDR2 YYNGEE. CDR3 length equals 11 residues. V dropped 3 bases and J dropped 5 bases, with 4 bases sitting between them. The CDR3, as DNA: TGTGCCAGCAGCGCCCGAGATACGCAGTATTTT. Translation gives CASSARDTQYF.

V gene TRBV7-8 combines with J gene TRBJ2-7; D call uncertain. The CDR3 is 13 amino acids. The V gene's germline CDR1 is SGHVS and CDR2 FQNEAQ. With 5 bases removed from V and 2 bases from J, the gap between germline ends came to 10 bases. The CDR3 sequence is CASSPEMTYEQYF. The DNA of the CDR3 is TGTGCCAGCAGCCCCGAGATGACCTACGAGCAGTACTTC.

The rearrangement uses TRBV5-1 and TRBJ2-7; no clear D gene. Looked up from germline, CDR1 is SGHRS and CDR2 is YFSETQ. Trimming took 5 bases from V and 2 from J, leaving 8 bases between them. This CDR3 has 12 residues. CDR3 region: CASRELAYEQYF. CDR3 nucleotide sequence: TGCGCCAGCAGGGAGCTCGCCTACGAGCAGTACTTC.

This clone occurred once. The V and J genes are TRBV7-2 and TRBJ1-4, with 8 bases identical to TRBD1. Germline V CDR1 and CDR2: SGHTA, FQGNSA. The CDR3 runs 15 residues. J was trimmed by 8 bases and V by 0 bases; bases with no gene match: 5. CDR3 loop: CASSLAKGQAEKLFF. Here the CDR3 DNA reads TGTGCCAGCAGCTTAGCGAAGGGACAGGCGGAAAAACTGTTTTTT.

The CDR3 loop reads CASSQQEWDTQYF. The CDR3 DNA reads TGCGCCAGCAGTCAACAGGAGTGGGATACGCAGTATTTT. This chain links TRBV23-1 with TRBJ2-3; no definite D call. TRBV23-1 is designated an ORF whose function remains uncertain. The germline V and J ends were trimmed by 2 bases and 6 bases, with 9 bases remaining between them. CDR3 size: 13 residues.

The CDR3 is CASSQDNQGEDIQYF. CDR3 DNA sequence: TGTGCCAGCAGCCAAGATAACCAGGGCGAAGACATTCAGTACTTC. This chain links TRBV4-2 with TRBJ2-4, with D possibly TRBD1 on 5 matching bases. Trimming took 0 bases from V and 8 from J, leaving 14 bases between them. Germline V lookup: CDR1 LGHNA, CDR2 YNFKEQ. The CDR3 totals 15 residues.

The table lists this clone with a few counts. The V gene is TRBV5-8, the J gene TRBJ2-1; the D gene could be TRBD1 or TRBD2 (7 bases each). Trimming stripped 5 bases from V and 2 bases from J, with 14 bases between. The CDR3 is 15 amino acids. In germline, CDR1 is SGHTS, CDR2 YDEGEE. CDR3 loop: CASRQGGRTYNEQFF. The CDR3 DNA sequence: TGTGCCAGCAGGCAGGGGGGGAGAACCTACAATGAGCAGTTCTTC.

The V gene is TRBV5-1, the J gene TRBJ2-3, with D unresolved. The CDR3 sequence is 13 residues long. Germline lookup yields CDR1 SGHRS and CDR2 YFSETQ. The germline V and J ends were trimmed by 2 bases and 1 base, with 5 bases remaining between them. CDR3 sequence reads: CASSLLGTDTQYF. CDR3 in DNA: TGCGCCAGCAGCTTACTTGGCACAGATACGCAGTATTTT.

CDR3 amino acids: CASSRDFTDTQYF. The CDR3 nucleotides are TGTGCCAGCAGCCGGGACTTCACAGATACGCAGTATTTT. This chain joins TRBV6-5 and TRBJ2-3, with a weak D call TRBD2 (6 bases). Germline values: CDR1 MNHEY, CDR2 SVGAGI. Trimming took 6 bases from V and 2 from J, leaving 9 bases between them. This CDR3 has 13 residues.

The gene calls are TRBV29-1 and TRBJ1-2, with D perhaps TRBD1 (6 bases). This CDR3 has 14 residues. With 4 bases removed from V and 4 bases from J, the gap between germline ends came to 16 bases. Germline values: CDR1 SQVTM, CDR2 ANQGSEA. Here the CDR3 DNA reads TGCAGCGTTGGGACAGCCCTCAACCGCTATGGCTACACCTTC. Translation: CSVGTALNRYGYTF.

In its sample, this clone was seen once. The chain couples TRBV9 to TRBJ2-7, with 8 bases identical to TRBD1. CDR1 is SGDLS, CDR2 YYNGEE, per germline. The CDR3 extends over 14 amino acids. Trimming removed 1 base from V and 6 bases from J; junction bases left unmatched: 6. CDR3 protein: CASSVSGGLVEQYF. The CDR3 region has the DNA TGTGCCAGCAGCGTATCAGGGGGCCTCGTCGAGCAGTACTTC.

The CDR3 nucleotides are TGCGCCAGCAGCCAAGGGGGGAGACTGGGGGAGACCCAGTACTTC. It specifies CASSQGGRLGETQYF. The chain couples TRBV4-3 to TRBJ2-5, with D perhaps assigned TRBD1 or TRBD2 (5 bases each). With 1 base removed from V and 5 bases from J, the gap between germline ends came to 14 bases. Germline lookup yields CDR1 LGHNA and CDR2 YSLEER. This CDR3 contains 15 residues.

This clone occurred a few times. J is TRBJ2-3 and V is TRBV4-2, with TRBD2 identical over 8 bases. The CDR3 runs to 17 residues. CDR1 is LGHNA and CDR2 is YNFKEQ in the germline V gene. V lost 0 bases and J lost 5; bases outside the gene matches: 10. The DNA for the CDR3 is TGTGCCAGCAGCCAAGATGTCCTAGCGGGTCGTGTAGATACGCAGTATTTT. This codes for CASSQDVLAGRVDTQYF.

This clone turned up a few times. This rearrangement joins TRBV7-9 to TRBJ1-2; 7 bases agree with TRBD1. Germline V gene sequence: CDR1 SEHNR, CDR2 FQNEAQ (reference sequence). Germline trimming cut 1 base from V and 5 bases from J; bases unmatched to any gene: 7. This CDR3 contains 15 residues. The CDR3 DNA sequence: TGTGCCAGCAGCTTAGTTTCCGGGACAGAGTATGGCTACACCTTC. It yields the protein CASSLVSGTEYGYTF. Full variable domain (outside the CDR3, taken from reference TRBV7-9 and TRBJ1-2): DTGVSQNPRHKITKRGQNVTFRCDPISEHNRLYWYRQTLGQGPEFLTYFQNEAQLEKSRLLSDRFSAERPKGSFSTLEIQRTEQGDSAMYLCASSLVSGTEYGYTFGSGTRLTVV.

This clone is a singleton in its sample. The CDR3 reads CSVREGWSRATGELFF. CDR3 nucleotide sequence: TGCAGCGTACGGGAGGGGTGGTCCAGGGCCACCGGGGAGCTGTTTTTT. The J gene is TRBJ2-2, the V gene TRBV29-1, with 8 bases that match TRBD2. The CDR3 is 16 residues long. Germline trimming cut 6 bases from V and 4 bases from J; bases unmatched to any gene: 13. Germline V gene sequence: CDR1 SQVTM, CDR2 ANQGSEA.

This clone has more than one count but fewer than ten. This chain links TRBV18 with TRBJ1-2; D is unclear. The CDR3 loop spans 13 amino acids. Germline V gives CDR1 KGHSH, CDR2 LQKENI. V shed 0 bases and J shed 7 bases, with 9 bases lying between them. CDR3 DNA sequence: TGTGCCAGCTCACCACCTAACGGTGGTGGCTACACCTTC. It yields the protein CASSPPNGGGYTF.

The chain links TRBV5-1 to TRBJ1-2, with TRBD1 matching 7 bases. There are 13 residues in the CDR3. V shed 4 bases and J 8 bases; nucleotides not matched to a gene: 8. Germline CDR1 SGHRS, CDR2 YFSETQ. In DNA form, the CDR3 reads TGCGCCAGCAGCCCGGACAGGACTCGCGGCTACACCTTC. Translated, it gives CASSPDRTRGYTF.

This chain joins TRBV10-3 and TRBJ1-4; 7 bases are a match to TRBD1. Per germline, CDR1 ENHRY and CDR2 SYGVKD. Trimming took 3 bases from V and 3 from J; bases not matched to a gene: 4. This CDR3 comprises 15 residues. The CDR3 nucleotides are TGTGCCATCAGTGACAACAGGGGCCCTAATGAAAAACTGTTTTTT. Its protein is CAISDNRGPNEKLFF.

The chain employs TRBV7-9 and TRBJ2-1; D is unresolved. This CDR3 has 13 amino acids. Germline V gene sequence: CDR1 SEHNR, CDR2 FQNEAQ (reference sequence). V gave up 1 base and J gave up 3 bases, with 4 bases separating them. The CDR3 DNA reads TGTGCCAGCAGCTTAGGACTCTACAATGAGCAGTTCTTC. This encodes CASSLGLYNEQFF.

The V and J genes are TRBV7-9 and TRBJ2-7; D is possibly TRBD2 (6 bases). The CDR3 runs to 14 residues. Germline V gene data show CDR1 as SEHNR and CDR2 as FQNEAQ (reference sequence). With 1 base removed from V and 5 bases from J, the gap between germline ends came to 12 bases. The CDR3 bases are TGTGCCAGCAGCTTAGATGCGGGGAAGGACGAGCAGTACTTC. Translation gives CASSLDAGKDEQYF.

The CDR3 is CASSVAGAAGQETQYF. The CDR3 region has the DNA TGTGCCAGCAGCGTAGCCGGAGCGGCGGGCCAAGAGACCCAGTACTTC. The genes are TRBV9 and TRBJ2-5; possible D gene TRBD2, 5 bases. CDR3 length equals 16 residues. CDR1 SGDLS and CDR2 YYNGEE come from the germline V gene. V lost 0 bases and J 1 base, leaving 13 bases between the germline ends.

This chain connects TRBV4-3 to TRBJ1-5, with D unclear. The V end was cut by 0 bases, the J end by 6 bases, with 12 bases between. Looked up from germline, CDR1 is LGHNA and CDR2 is YSLEER. The CDR3 is 15 residues long. CDR3 nucleotide sequence: TGCGCCAGCAGCCAAGAGATGGGGTCAGGTCAGCCCCAGCATTTT. It yields the protein CASSQEMGSGQPQHF.

The chain recombines TRBV4-3 with TRBJ1-5; TRBD1 might be the D (5 bases). V dropped 10 bases and J dropped 4 bases, with 14 bases sitting between them. The V gene's germline CDR1 is LGHNA and CDR2 YSLEER. This CDR3 comprises 13 residues. This CDR3 reads CATLDTSNQPQHF. Written as DNA, the CDR3 is TGCGCCACCCTGGACACCTCAAATCAGCCCCAGCATTTT.

The chain recombines TRBV2 with TRBJ2-3; D may be TRBD1 (5 bases). Between the trimmed V and J ends, which lost 5 bases and 6 bases, there was a span of 21 bases. The CDR3 totals 16 residues. Germline-derived CDR1 and CDR2 are SNHLY and FYNNEI. The CDR3 bases are TGTGCCAGCAGTAAGGGGCACCCCAACAACGGGGATACGCAGTATTTT. The encoded protein is CASSKGHPNNGDTQYF.